This T cell receptor (beta chain) was observed in a study of identical twins. TCRdb fed the 5' RACE reads into MiXCR, producing one record per CDR3 protein. The sample holds about 570,000 distinct CDR3 sequences; 9.6% are singletons and the top ten take roughly 3%. V trimming: 0 bases; J trimming: 8 bases; junction bases outside the gene matches: 1. This CDR3 has 13 residues. Germline assignment: CDR1 LNHNV and CDR2 YYDKDF (reference sequence). The same sample was also used in a study of yellow fever vaccine responses in identical twins.

This chain joins TRBV15 and TRBJ2-1, with 7 bases lining up with TRBD2. This clonotype originated in a woman under 30 in good health. Material for sequencing was PBMCs. The CDR3 spells CATSREGRDEQFF. DNA for the CDR3: TGTGCCACCAGCAGAGAGGGGAGGGATGAGCAGTTCTTC.